Here is one T cell receptor (beta chain) with its context. What antigen it recognizes has not been identified. No qualities accompany the bases; no much larger clone lies one base away. The High Capacity cDNA Reverse Transcription Kit was used to reverse transcribe all of the isolated RNA, meaning that expressed TCRB transcripts were what got sequenced. Deep immunoSEQ sequencing was applied to naive, central memory and regulatory T cell samples, giving an average of approximately 3.8 million total reads per sample. Sorted cells were lysed in RLT buffer and RNA was extracted with DNase-treated RNeasy Micro or Mini kits, depending on cell number. Each cell subset was processed separately to prevent cross-contamination, with patient and healthy donor samples processed together. The immunoSEQ multiplex PCR was used to amplify TCRB sequences from cDNA, generating 87-bp fragments that spanned the CDR3 region. Sequencing of the amplicons was done on the Illumina HiSeq platform. The authors' pipeline ran thus. PCR bias was corrected computationally using synthetic template baselines, and reads within Hamming distance 2 were collapsed, with unmergeable singletons discarded. Reads were aligned against IMGT to assign V, D and J genes, CDR3 length and insertions or deletions at six rearrangement sites. Within each subset, clonotype counts were normalized to sorted cell number, after which true diversity and Gini coefficients were computed with the tcR R package. Repertoire sharing was quantified using the overlap coefficient calculated on TCRB nucleotide sequences. As a proxy for the pre-selection repertoire, out-of-frame TCRB sequences from naive cells were analyzed. TCRdb took over this immuneACCESS table, retaining in-frame rearrangements with V and J assigned. Such tables are incomplete; in checked studies, under half of the missing clones stem from an unresolved V gene, and the remainder is unexplained. For V, J and clone size, that table is used; D and trimming come from the DNA. The sample table shows fewer than 350,000 clones, and over 14% are seen once. The top ten constitute about 0.014% of the sample.

From each donor, a single peripheral blood sample of approximately 110 mL on average was drawn into heparinised tubes. Naive, central memory, regulatory and stem cell-like memory CD4+ T cells were sorted on a BD FACSAria II using a panel including CD45RO, CCR7, CD25, CD127, CD95 and CD27. All sorted populations exceeded 95% purity. Right away, PBMCs were isolated by Lymphoprep density gradient centrifugation and were stained directly, with no culture step. To minimize batch effects, samples were stained and sorted in pairs, one healthy donor with one patient per experiment. This specimen belongs to a study of beta chain features in type 1 diabetes (dated by TCRdb to the late 2010s). Turning to the overall study: Patients and healthy donors did not differ in mean age, gender distribution, total cell number or subset yield. A total of about 99,000,000 sorted cells were examined across all samples, and RNA yield correlated strongly with the number of cells per subset. The study compared the TCRB repertoires of sorted circulating CD4+ T cell subsets in recently diagnosed type 1 diabetes patients with those in matched healthy donors. Naive and central memory subsets were obtained from all 30 or so donors, but regulatory and stem cell-like memory subsets were isolated from only 8 patients and roughly 8 healthy donors. The full study reports these points: Fewer insertions and more nucleotide deletions at VDJ recombination sites were observed in patients with type 1 diabetes, implying thymic rearrangement abnormalities. Naive, central memory and regulatory TCRB repertoires appeared to be more similar among patients than among healthy donors. Sequencing cDNA rather than genomic DNA could over-represent highly expressing activated cells, although activation and CD3 levels did not differ between groups. HLA sub-analyses involved small numbers of individuals, so any influence of HLA type on TCRB rearrangement remained unresolved. PCR might favor shorter templates, but patient and control samples were amplified and corrected together, so any skew would affect both groups equally. In all four CD4+ subsets, TCRB CDR3 length was moderately but significantly shorter in type 1 diabetes patients.

From V the trimming removes 3 bases and from J it removes 0 bases, while the gene matches leave 5 bases of the junction unaccounted for. The germline V gene sets CDR1 to KGHSH and CDR2 to LQKENI. Its CDR3 holds 18 amino acids, cysteine through phenylalanine. Here the CDR3 DNA is all that survives: 54 bases in frame from base 1. This TCR came from a man between 18 and 29 years old with type 1 diabetes. The material sequenced was naive CD4+ T cells from blood. The cell subset or site label, read with the paper, signifies: true naive CD4+ T cells. The receptor chain draws on TRBV18 and TRBJ2-6; 10 bases in the middle match TRBD2. The DNA reads TGTGCCAGCTCACCGAACCTAGCGGGGGACTCTGGGGCCAACGTCCTGACTTTC. Its protein reads: CASSPNLAGDSGANVLTF.